The 8 T cell receptor beta chains given below trace back to one sample, sequenced in a study of control samples from healthy donors and cancer patients. Data came from immunoSEQ multiplex PCR; TCRdb stores just in-frame clones and leaves some out. The sample includes about 180,000 clones, more than 80% of them seen just once. The sequencing sample was made of blood. The receptors derive from a man aged 25 to 40 in good health.

The chain couples TRBV15 to TRBJ1-2, with a tentative D call TRBD1 (6 bases). V was shortened by 6 bases and J by 5 bases, with 13 bases between the two germline ends. Germline V gene data show CDR1 as LNHNV and CDR2 as YYDKDF (reference sequence). This CDR3 has 13 amino acids. The DNA for the CDR3 is TGTGCCACCAGTCCTGGGCAGGGGTATGGCTACACCTTC. It yields the protein CATSPGQGYGYTF.

The CDR3 bases are TGTGCCAGTAGTGTTCCCAGACCTAGCAATCAGCCCCAGCATTTT. This translates into CASSVPRPSNQPQHF. The chain combines TRBV19 with TRBJ1-5; D is ambiguous. This CDR3 has 15 amino acids. The germline gives CDR1 LNHDA, CDR2 SQIVND (reference sequence). With 5 bases removed from V and 0 bases from J, the gap between germline ends came to 11 bases.

The chain carries TRBV6-2 or TRBV6-3 and TRBJ1-5; D remains ambiguous. V dropped 0 bases and J dropped 1 base, with 13 bases sitting between them. Germline CDR1 reads MNHEY; CDR2 reads SVGEGT. This CDR3 region has 17 residues. Here the CDR3 reads CASSYSSGVGSNQPQHF. The DNA for the CDR3 is TGTGCCAGCAGTTACTCGTCGGGTGTTGGGAGCAATCAGCCCCAGCATTTT.

The chain combines TRBV6-6 with TRBJ1-1, with 11 nucleotides matching TRBD1. The ends lost 6 bases at V and 8 bases at J; junction bases unmatched: 11. Germline V gene sequence: CDR1 MNHNY, CDR2 SVGAGI (reference sequence). The CDR3 sequence is 15 residues long. DNA for the CDR3: TGTGCCAGCAGACCCGGGACAGGGGGTCAGTCCGAAGCTTTCTTT. It specifies CASRPGTGGQSEAFF.

V and J are TRBV19 and TRBJ1-1; weak D call: TRBD1 (5 bases). V lost 7 bases, J lost 2 bases, and 11 bases lay in between. The V gene's germline CDR1 is LNHDA and CDR2 SQIVND (reference sequence). The CDR3 loop spans 13 amino acids. The CDR3 DNA sequence: TGTGCCAGTACCGTAGGGGTCAACACTGAAGCTTTCTTT. It specifies CASTVGVNTEAFF.

This chain joins TRBV6-2 or TRBV6-3 and TRBJ2-3; D unclear. The CDR3 consists of 14 residues. CDR1 and CDR2 (germline): MNHEY, SVGEGT. V was pared by 4 bases and J by 0 bases, with 8 bases between. Here the CDR3 DNA reads TGTGCCAGCAGTTTACCAGACAGCACAGATACGCAGTATTTT. Residues: CASSLPDSTDTQYF.

V is TRBV9 and J is TRBJ1-6; D may be TRBD1 (5 bases). The V end was cut by 4 bases, the J end by 7 bases, with 12 bases between. CDR3 length: 14 amino acids. Germline V gene lookup returns CDR1 SGDLS and CDR2 YYNGEE. The CDR3 DNA reads as TGTGCCAGCAGCTCCTCAGGGCAGAATTCACCCCTCCACTTT. This codes for CASSSSGQNSPLHF.

The J gene is TRBJ2-5, the V gene TRBV6-6, with D unclear. Germline V gene lookup returns CDR1 MNHNY and CDR2 SVGAGI (reference sequence). The CDR3 extends over 14 amino acids. The V end lost 2 bases, the J end lost 2 bases, and 9 bases lay between the germline ends. The CDR3 DNA sequence: TGTGCCAGCAGTTACCATGGACCTCAAGAGACCCAGTACTTC. Its protein is CASSYHGPQETQYF.